Following are 9 T cell receptor beta chains from one sample sequenced in a study of blood T cell repertoires in COVID-19. Repertoires were generated with immunoSEQ multiplex PCR, while TCRdb's copy carries only in-frame clones and drops some. Here the sample spans 300,000 to 500,000 clones, approximately 90% being singletons. The material sequenced was PBMCs or T cells enriched from blood (not recorded which). The receptors were gathered from a woman aged 25 to 45 with acute COVID-19.

The gene calls are TRBV9 and TRBJ2-1, with 10 bases identical to TRBD2. CDR3 length: 19 residues. With 0 bases clipped from V and 7 bases from J, the junction kept 16 bases outside the gene matches. Germline-derived CDR1 and CDR2 are SGDLS and YYNGEE. The CDR3 DNA is TGTGCCAGCAGCGTAGCTTTGGCTAGCGGGGGCTTGGGTGGGAATGAGCAGTTCTTC. Its protein is CASSVALASGGLGGNEQFF.

The chain uses TRBV20-1 and TRBJ1-1; 7 nucleotides line up with TRBD1. The junction had 11 bases not matched to a gene; V was cut back by 8 bases and J by 11 bases. Germline V lookup: CDR1 DFQATT, CDR2 SNEGSKA (reference sequence). The CDR3 has 11 residues. The CDR3, as DNA: TGCAGTACACAGGGGCCGGTGGGTGCTTTCTTT. Translating gives CSTQGPVGAFF.

The chain has TRBV15 and TRBJ1-5, with unresolved D. The germline V gene encodes CDR1 LNHNV and CDR2 YYDKDF (reference sequence). This CDR3 has 15 residues. Trimming stripped 2 bases from V and 0 bases from J, with 8 bases between. The CDR3 here is CATSRLAYSNQPQHF. DNA for the CDR3: TGTGCCACCAGCAGACTAGCCTATAGCAATCAGCCCCAGCATTTT.

The chain links TRBV5-1 to TRBJ2-7; 9 bases are a match to TRBD1. The trim removed 0 bases at V and 3 bases at J, leaving 4 bases unmatched. The CDR3 contains 15 residues. The germline CDR1 and CDR2 sequences are SGHRS and YFSETQ. The CDR3 sequence: CASSLGTGAVYEQYF. The CDR3 nucleotides read TGCGCCAGCAGCTTGGGGACAGGGGCCGTCTACGAGCAGTACTTC.

The rearrangement links TRBV6-6 to TRBJ2-3; tentatively, D is TRBD1 (6 bases). This CDR3 comprises 14 residues. Germline lookup yields CDR1 MNHNY and CDR2 SVGAGI (reference sequence). V dropped 4 bases and J dropped 2 bases, with 10 bases sitting between them. CDR3 DNA: TGTGCCAGCAGTTGGGACATAGACACAGATACGCAGTATTTT. It codes for CASSWDIDTDTQYF.

The chain combines TRBV9 with TRBJ2-1; D call uncertain. Trimming pared 0 bases from V and 8 bases from J, leaving 9 bases between. CDR1 is SGDLS and CDR2 is YYNGEE in the germline V gene. This CDR3 region has 13 residues. The CDR3 nucleotides read TGTGCCAGCAGCGTAGGTGGCAGTGATGAGCAGTTCTTC. It translates to CASSVGGSDEQFF.

The gene calls are TRBV5-1 and TRBJ2-2, with 11 nucleotides matching TRBD2. CDR1 is SGHRS and CDR2 is YFSETQ in the germline V gene. The ends lost 4 bases at V and 1 base at J; junction bases unmatched: 6. This CDR3 region has 17 residues. The CDR3 DNA sequence: TGCGCCAGCAGCCACGGGACTAGCGGCGTGAACACCGGGGAGCTGTTTTTT. Its protein is CASSHGTSGVNTGELFF.

The chain employs TRBV4-2 and TRBJ2-7; 8 nucleotides align to TRBD1. Germline V gene data show CDR1 as LGHNA and CDR2 as YNFKEQ. The CDR3 length is 17 residues. Germline trimming cut 3 bases from V and 0 bases from J; bases unmatched to any gene: 10. The CDR3: CASSQMTGASLSYEQYF. The CDR3 coding sequence is TGTGCCAGCAGCCAGATGACAGGGGCGTCACTCTCCTACGAGCAGTACTTC.

J is TRBJ1-1 and V is TRBV6-1; D is uncertain. CDR3 length equals 13 residues. Trimming pared 1 base from V and 5 bases from J, leaving 8 bases between. The germline gives CDR1 MNHNS, CDR2 SASEGT. In nucleotides, the CDR3 is TGTGCCAGCAGTGAAGGCGGAGTAACTGAAGCTTTCTTT. Translating gives CASSEGGVTEAFF.